This entry describes one T cell receptor beta chain. Its antigen is unknown. Sort purity for all populations was recorded as exceeding 98%. CDR3 size: 14 residues. V was pared by 4 bases and J by 7 bases, with 6 bases of the junction left unmatched. Germline CDR1 reads SGHAT; CDR2 reads FQNNGV. These data belong to a study of beta chain features in type 1 diabetes. General study points: TCRB CDR3 length was moderately but significantly reduced in all four CD4+ subsets of Type 1 diabetes patients.

Sequencing targeted expressed TCRB transcripts, as all isolated RNA had been reverse transcribed. Assay used: immunoSEQ multiplex PCR; TCRdb lists only in-frame clones, some missing. The table has a few hundred thousand clones, approximately 12% seen once; the top ten hold about 0.015%. This sequence originates from a woman under 30 with type 1 diabetes. The sample consisted of naive CD4+ T cells from blood. The V call is TRBV11-2, the J call TRBJ1-2; 10 nucleotides line up with TRBD1. As DNA, the CDR3 is TGTGCCAGCAGCTGGGGGGACAGGGGAGGTGGCTACACCTTC. This encodes CASSWGDRGGGYTF.